This is a list of T cell receptor beta chains from one sample in a study of blood T cell repertoires in COVID-19. TCRdb's table, derived via immunoSEQ multiplex PCR, lists solely in-frame clones and lacks some. Among around 190,000 clones listed, roughly nine tenths were seen once. Material for sequencing was peripheral blood. The receptors derive from a man aged 25 to 40 with acute or convalescent COVID-19. CDR3s include the opening cysteine and the closing phenylalanine or tryptophan. D genes are given only for firm matches. Only some rows state a clone size, as once, few, many or a class for expanded clones.

d_call | j_call | v_call | clone_size | cdr3_aa | cdr3_nt
. | TRBJ1-1 | TRBV5-1 | . | CASRSGVVFGNTEAFF | TGCGCCAGCAGGTCGGGGGTAGTTTTCGGGAACACTGAAGCTTTCTTT
. | TRBJ1-3 | TRBV6-5 | . | CASSPGDSGNTIYF | TGTGCCAGCAGCCCGGGGGATTCTGGAAACACCATATATTTT
. | TRBJ2-7 | TRBV7-6 | . | CASSLGNRERAYEQYF | TGTGCCAGCAGCTTAGGGAACAGAGAGAGGGCCTACGAGCAGTACTTC
. | TRBJ2-7 | TRBV5-6 | . | CASSYLQGREQYF | TGTGCCAGCAGCTACTTACAGGGAAGGGAGCAGTACTTC
. | TRBJ1-6 | TRBV5-1 | . | CASSPRQASNSPLHF | TGCGCCAGCAGCCCTCGACAGGCTTCGAATTCACCCCTCCACTTT
. | TRBJ2-1 | TRBV3-1/TRBV3-2 | . | CASSRTGSSYNEQFF | TGTGCCAGCAGCCGAACAGGGTCCTCCTACAATGAGCAGTTCTTC
TRBD2 | TRBJ2-3 | TRBV6-1 | . | CASSEASGRVADTQYF | TGTGCCAGCAGTGAAGCTAGCGGGAGGGTTGCAGATACGCAGTATTTT
TRBD2 | TRBJ2-7 | TRBV5-4 | . | CASSKRERLGEQYF | TGTGCCAGCTCTAAGCGGGAGAGGCTTGGCGAGCAGTACTTC
. | TRBJ2-1 | TRBV7-3 | . | CASSPTAVNYNEQFF | TGTGCCAGCAGTCCAACCGCGGTGAATTACAATGAGCAGTTCTTC
TRBD1 | TRBJ2-5 | TRBV6-6 | . | CASAQGVRETQYF | TGTGCCAGCGCCCAGGGGGTACGGGAGACCCAGTACTTC
. | TRBJ1-3 | TRBV2 | once | CASSPRQARNTIYF | TGTGCCAGCAGTCCCCGACAGGCGCGAAACACCATATATTTT
TRBD2 | TRBJ2-7 | TRBV19 | . | CASTLIFGTSGRPEDYEQYF | TGTGCCAGTACCCTCATATTCGGGACTAGCGGGAGGCCTGAGGACTACGAGCAGTACTTC
. | TRBJ1-1 | TRBV14 | . | CASSQDLVNTEAFF | TGTGCCAGCAGCCAAGATCTTGTGAACACTGAAGCTTTCTTT
TRBD1 | TRBJ1-1 | TRBV5-1 | once | CASRQGAHNTEAFF | TGCGCCAGCAGACAGGGGGCACACAACACTGAAGCTTTCTTT
TRBD1 | TRBJ1-5 | TRBV6-1 | . | CASSEGGQAGNQPQHF | TGTGCCAGCAGTGAGGGCGGACAGGCCGGTAATCAGCCCCAGCATTTT
. | TRBJ1-5 | TRBV6-5 | . | CASRTYSNQPQHF | TGTGCCAGCAGAACTTATAGCAATCAGCCCCAGCATTTT
. | TRBJ1-5 | TRBV6-5 | once | CATCLVGSNQPQHF | TGTGCCACCTGCCTGGTCGGGAGCAATCAGCCCCAGCATTTT
. | TRBJ2-5 | TRBV6-5 | . | CASSYREGETQYF | TGTGCCAGCAGTTATCGGGAAGGGGAGACCCAGTACTTC
TRBD1 | TRBJ1-1 | TRBV5-1 | . | CASSSATGAGTEAFF | TGCGCCAGCAGCTCAGCGACAGGGGCGGGCACTGAAGCTTTCTTT
. | TRBJ2-7 | TRBV20-1 | . | CSARPNYEQYF | TGCAGTGCTAGACCCAACTACGAGCAGTACTTC
. | TRBJ1-5 | TRBV9 | . | CASSSLSNQPQHF | TGTGCCAGCAGTAGCCTTAGCAATCAGCCCCAGCATTTT
TRBD1 | TRBJ1-3 | TRBV28 | . | CASRTGARGNTIYF | TGTGCCAGCCGAACAGGGGCTAGGGGAAACACCATATATTTT
. | TRBJ1-5 | TRBV2 | few | CASSESSAGGQPQHF | TGTGCCAGCAGTGAAAGCTCGGCAGGCGGGCAGCCCCAGCATTTT
. | TRBJ1-1 | TRBV25-1 | few | CASQAGGSTEAFF | TGTGCCAGCCAAGCGGGTGGAAGCACTGAAGCTTTCTTT
. | TRBJ2-7 | TRBV30 | . | CAWSGQDRQYF | TGTGCCTGGAGTGGTCAGGACAGGCAGTACTTC
. | TRBJ1-5 | TRBV4-2 | once | CASSQGKGPERQPQHF | TGTGCCAGCAGCCAAGGTAAGGGGCCGGAGCGTCAGCCCCAGCATTTT
. | TRBJ2-2 | TRBV4-1 | . | CASSQDFWDSGAGELFF | TGCGCCAGCAGCCAAGATTTTTGGGACTCAGGCGCCGGGGAGCTGTTTTTT